Listed below are T cell receptor beta chains from one sample, sequenced in a study of radiotherapy plus CTLA-4 blockade in lung cancer. Profiled with immunoSEQ multiplex PCR; TCRdb holds only in-frame clones, not every one. The sample gives 52,000 or so clones, approximately 84% of which show up once; 5% to 7.5% is in the top ten. This sample comprised peripheral blood, obtained from a patient treated with radiotherapy plus ipilimumab. Receptors originate from a human donor with non-small cell lung cancer whose response to radiotherapy plus ipilimumab could not be evaluated. The CDR3 runs from the conserved cysteine through the conserved F or W. The D gene is left open where the match is weak. The listing skips clone size in some rows; elsewhere it reads once, few, many or a size class.

J gene | CDR3 length | V gene | D gene | clone size | CDR3 DNA | CDR3 protein
TRBJ1-2 | 15 | TRBV7-9 | NA | NA | TGTGCCAGCAGCGACCCCAGGCAATTCAACTATGGCTACACCTTC | CASSDPRQFNYGYTF
TRBJ2-2 | 15 | TRBV7-2 | NA | NA | TGTGCCAGCAGCTCCTCGGGACACCCAACCGGGGAGCTGTTTTTT | CASSSSGHPTGELFF
TRBJ1-2 | 14 | TRBV9 | NA | NA | TGTGCCAGCAGCGTAGAGGGGGACCGCTATGGCTACACCTTC | CASSVEGDRYGYTF
TRBJ2-7 | 14 | TRBV10-3 | TRBD2 | NA | TGTGCCAACGAACTAGCGGGCGGAATCCTCGAGCAGTACTTC | CANELAGGILEQYF
TRBJ2-2 | 14 | TRBV28 | NA | many | TGTGCCAGCCGCGTGGGCCTCAACACCGGGGAGCTGTTTTTT | CASRVGLNTGELFF
TRBJ1-3 | 14 | TRBV18 | TRBD1 | NA | TGTGCCAGCTCAAGGGACAGCGCTGGAAACACCATATATTTT | CASSRDSAGNTIYF
TRBJ1-4 | 15 | TRBV11-2 | NA | NA | TGTGCCAGCAGGCGGCCAGGGAGGAGTAATGAAAAACTGTTTTTT | CASRRPGRSNEKLFF
TRBJ1-1 | 14 | TRBV9 | NA | NA | TGTGCCAGCAGCCCGTACAGGGACGTCACTGAAGCTTTCTTT | CASSPYRDVTEAFF
TRBJ2-7 | 13 | TRBV6-6 | NA | few | TGTGCCAGCAGTTACTCGACAGCGTACGAGCAGTACTTC | CASSYSTAYEQYF
TRBJ2-6 | 18 | TRBV5-6 | TRBD1 | few | TGTGCCAGCAGCTTGGGGATGACAGGGTACTCTGGGGCCAACGTCCTGACTTTC | CASSLGMTGYSGANVLTF
TRBJ2-7 | 15 | TRBV28 | NA | NA | TGTGCCAGCAGTTCCCGACTCACCCTGACCATGGAGCAGTACTTC | CASSSRLTLTMEQYF
TRBJ2-3 | 16 | TRBV7-2 | TRBD2 | NA | TGTGCCAGCAGCTCCACTAGCGGGAGTGTCACAGATACGCAGTATTTT | CASSSTSGSVTDTQYF
TRBJ2-3 | 12 | TRBV7-2 | NA | NA | TGTGCCAGCAGCTCTTACAGTGATACGCAGTATTTT | CASSSYSDTQYF
TRBJ2-1 | 15 | TRBV28 | NA | NA | TGTGCCAGCACCCAACGGGGACCCCGACTAGGTGAGCAGTTCTTC | CASTQRGPRLGEQFF
TRBJ1-1 | 14 | TRBV5-4 | TRBD1 | NA | TGTGCCAGCAGCTCCGGACAGGGAGGGACTGAAGCTTTCTTT | CASSSGQGGTEAFF
TRBJ2-7 | 12 | TRBV5-1 | NA | NA | TGCGCCAGCAGATCTCCCTCCTACGAGCAGTACTTC | CASRSPSYEQYF
TRBJ1-5 | 14 | TRBV28 | TRBD1 | NA | TGTGCCAGCACCCAGGGGGGTAGCAATCAGCCCCAGCATTTT | CASTQGGSNQPQHF
TRBJ2-5 | 16 | TRBV7-2 | TRBD2 | NA | TGTGCCAGCAGCTTTAATAGCGGGGGGCTGCAAGAGACCCAGTACTTC | CASSFNSGGLQETQYF
TRBJ2-7 | 15 | TRBV7-2 | TRBD2 | NA | TGTGCCAGCAGCCGACGGGGCGGGAGGGCCCACGAGCAGTACTTC | CASSRRGGRAHEQYF
TRBJ2-7 | 19 | TRBV7-9 | TRBD2 | NA | TGTGCCAGCAACACTTGGCGCGGAAGCGGGACTAGCGGGTTCTACGAGCAGTACTTC | CASNTWRGSGTSGFYEQYF
TRBJ2-1 | 15 | TRBV9 | TRBD2 | NA | TGTGCCAGCAGCGTAGGGTTCCGGGGGGGCCAAGAGCAGTTCTTC | CASSVGFRGGQEQFF
TRBJ2-4 | 15 | TRBV28 | TRBD2 | NA | TGTGCCAGCAGGGGCGGGGGACTAGCCAAAAACATTCAGTACTTC | CASRGGGLAKNIQYF
TRBJ2-7 | 15 | TRBV27 | TRBD1 | NA | TGTGCCAGCAGTTTATTGACAGGGAAAGTCTACGAGCAGTACTTC | CASSLLTGKVYEQYF